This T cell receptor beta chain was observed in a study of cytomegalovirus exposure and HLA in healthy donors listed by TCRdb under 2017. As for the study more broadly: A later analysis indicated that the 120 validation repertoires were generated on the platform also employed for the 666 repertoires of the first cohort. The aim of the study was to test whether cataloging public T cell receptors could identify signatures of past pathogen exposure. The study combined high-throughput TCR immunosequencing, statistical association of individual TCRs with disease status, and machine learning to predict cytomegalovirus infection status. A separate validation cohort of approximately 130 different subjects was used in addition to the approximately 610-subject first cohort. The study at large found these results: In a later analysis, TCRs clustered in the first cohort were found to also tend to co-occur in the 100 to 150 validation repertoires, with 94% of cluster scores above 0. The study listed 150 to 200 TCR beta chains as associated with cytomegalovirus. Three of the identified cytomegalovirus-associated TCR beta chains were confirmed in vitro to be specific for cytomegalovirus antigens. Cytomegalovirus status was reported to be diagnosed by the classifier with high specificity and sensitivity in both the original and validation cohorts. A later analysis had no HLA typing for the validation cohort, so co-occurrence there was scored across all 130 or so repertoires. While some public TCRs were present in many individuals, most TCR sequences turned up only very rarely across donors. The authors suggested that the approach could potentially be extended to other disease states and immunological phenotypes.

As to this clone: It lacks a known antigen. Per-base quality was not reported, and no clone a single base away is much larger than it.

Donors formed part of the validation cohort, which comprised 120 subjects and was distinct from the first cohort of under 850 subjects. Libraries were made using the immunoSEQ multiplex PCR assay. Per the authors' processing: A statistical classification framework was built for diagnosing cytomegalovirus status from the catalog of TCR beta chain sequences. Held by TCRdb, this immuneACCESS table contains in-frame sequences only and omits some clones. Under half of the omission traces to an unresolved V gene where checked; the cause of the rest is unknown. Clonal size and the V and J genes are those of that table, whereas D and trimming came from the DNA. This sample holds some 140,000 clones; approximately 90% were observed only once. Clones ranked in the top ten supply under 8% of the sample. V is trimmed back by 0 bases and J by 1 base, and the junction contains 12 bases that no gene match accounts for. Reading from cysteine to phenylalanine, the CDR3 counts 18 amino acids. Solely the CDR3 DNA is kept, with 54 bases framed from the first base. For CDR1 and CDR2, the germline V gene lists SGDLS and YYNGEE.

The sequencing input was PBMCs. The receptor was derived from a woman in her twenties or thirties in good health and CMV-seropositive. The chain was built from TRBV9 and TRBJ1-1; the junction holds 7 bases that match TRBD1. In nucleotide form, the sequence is TGTGCCAGCAGCGTAGTTTCAGGGGGACAGAGAGAGAACACTGAAGCTTTCTTT. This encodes CASSVVSGGQRENTEAFF. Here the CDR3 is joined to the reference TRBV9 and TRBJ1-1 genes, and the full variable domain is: DSGVTQTPKHLITATGQRVTLRCSPRSGDLSVYWYQQSLDQGLQFLIQYYNGEERAKGNILERFSAQQFPDLHSELNLSSLELGDSALYFCASSVVSGGQRENTEAFFGQGTRLTVV.